This TCR beta chain was recovered during a study of blood T cell repertoires in COVID-19. About the study: Sample material is recorded as cDNA or gDNA derived from T cells, B-cell-depleted T cells, or PBMCs.

Clones were sequenced by immunoSEQ multiplex PCR, and TCRdb holds only the in-frame ones, with some missing. The sample gives 200,000 to 250,000 clones, around 82% of which show up once; around 7.7% is in the top ten. CDR1 MRHNA and CDR2 SNTAGT come from the germline V gene. V shed 7 bases, J shed 10 bases, and the junction held 11 bases outside the gene matches. The CDR3 loop spans 13 amino acids. Sequenced: peripheral blood. The chain joins TRBV6-4 to TRBJ1-2; 8 bases are shared with TRBD1. This TCR was sampled from a woman in her 70s with acute or convalescent COVID-19. The CDR3 bases are TGTGCCAGCAACCCGACTGGACAGGGTGACTACACCTTC. It yields the protein CASNPTGQGDYTF.